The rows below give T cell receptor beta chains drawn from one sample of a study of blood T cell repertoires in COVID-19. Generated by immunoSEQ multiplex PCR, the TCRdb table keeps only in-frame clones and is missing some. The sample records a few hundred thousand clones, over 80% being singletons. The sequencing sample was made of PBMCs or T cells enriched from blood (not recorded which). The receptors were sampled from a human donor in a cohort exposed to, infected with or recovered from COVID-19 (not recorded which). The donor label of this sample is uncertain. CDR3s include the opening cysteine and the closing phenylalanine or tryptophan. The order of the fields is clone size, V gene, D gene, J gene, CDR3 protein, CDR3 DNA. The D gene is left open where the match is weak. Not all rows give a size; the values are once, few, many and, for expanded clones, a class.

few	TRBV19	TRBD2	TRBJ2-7	CASSSHSSGGREQYF	TGTGCCAGTAGTTCCCACTCGAGCGGGGGTAGGGAGCAGTACTTC
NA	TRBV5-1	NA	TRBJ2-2	CASSSSSPGELFF	TGCGCCAGCAGCTCCTCGTCCCCCGGGGAGCTGTTTTTT
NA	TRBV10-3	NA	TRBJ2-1	CAISEDMRRGHNEQFF	TGTGCCATCAGTGAGGATATGAGGCGGGGGCACAATGAGCAGTTCTTC
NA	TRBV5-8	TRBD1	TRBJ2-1	CASRQGIEQFF	TGTGCCAGCAGACAGGGGATTGAGCAGTTCTTC
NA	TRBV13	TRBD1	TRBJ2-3	CASSHRGDRGREDTQYF	TGTGCCAGCAGCCACCGGGGGGACAGGGGGCGAGAGGATACGCAGTATTTT
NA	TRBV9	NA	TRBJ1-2	CASSVGPSPGHDPNYGYTF	TGTGCCAGCAGCGTAGGCCCATCTCCGGGACACGATCCTAACTATGGCTACACCTTC
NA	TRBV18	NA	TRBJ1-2	CASSPTASNYGYTF	TGTGCCAGCTCACCGACAGCCTCTAACTATGGCTACACCTTC
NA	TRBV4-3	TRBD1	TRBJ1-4	CASSQAGTGNEKLFF	TGCGCCAGCAGCCAGGCCGGGACAGGCAATGAAAAACTGTTTTTT
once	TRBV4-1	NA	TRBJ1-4	CASSRRDIPTNEKLFF	TGCGCCAGCAGCCGCCGGGACATTCCAACTAATGAAAAACTGTTTTTT
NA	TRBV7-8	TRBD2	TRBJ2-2	CASSQGLLTGELFF	TGTGCCAGCAGCCAGGGACTACTAACCGGGGAGCTGTTTTTT
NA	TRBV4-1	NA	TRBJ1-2	CASSQEGGSGYTF	TGCGCCAGCAGCCAAGAGGGAGGGTCCGGCTACACCTTC
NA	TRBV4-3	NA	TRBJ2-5	CASSHGTGGQETQYF	TGCGCCAGCAGCCATGGCACTGGGGGGCAAGAGACCCAGTACTTC
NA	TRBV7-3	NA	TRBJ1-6	CASSATAIGPLHF	TGTGCCAGCAGCGCAACAGCTATTGGACCCCTCCACTTT
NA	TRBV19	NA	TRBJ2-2	CASSIVAGTGELFF	TGTGCCAGTAGTATAGTGGCTGGCACCGGGGAGCTGTTTTTT
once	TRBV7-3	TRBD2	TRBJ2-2	CASSRLAGGRGPGELFF	TGCGCCAGCAGCCGACTAGCGGGGGGAAGAGGGCCCGGGGAGCTGTTTTTT
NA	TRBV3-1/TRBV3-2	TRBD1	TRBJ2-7	CASSQMTGGYEQYF	TGTGCCAGCAGCCAGATGACAGGGGGCTACGAGCAGTACTTC
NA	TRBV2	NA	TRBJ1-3	CASSDNVRVAGNTIYF	TGTGCCAGCAGTGATAATGTAAGAGTTGCTGGAAACACCATATATTTT
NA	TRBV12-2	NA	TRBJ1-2	CASRTTRGRDCGYTF	TGTGCAAGTCGCACCACCAGGGGGCGAGATTGTGGCTACACCTTC
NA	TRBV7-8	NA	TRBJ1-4	CASSQQGREKLFF	TGTGCCAGCAGCCAACAGGGTCGAGAAAAACTGTTTTTT
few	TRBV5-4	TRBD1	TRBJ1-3	CASSSPGTASSGNTIYF	TGTGCCAGCAGCTCCCCGGGGACAGCCAGCTCTGGAAACACCATATATTTT
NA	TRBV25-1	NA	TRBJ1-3	CASSGLKGSSGNTIYF	TGTGCCAGCAGTGGCCTGAAAGGGAGCTCTGGAAACACCATATATTTT
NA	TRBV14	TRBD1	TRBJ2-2	CASSPTGGGTGELFF	TGTGCCAGCAGCCCGACAGGGGGGGGAACCGGGGAGCTGTTTTTT
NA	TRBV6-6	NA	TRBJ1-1	CASSNRATEAFF	TGTGCCAGCAGCAATAGAGCCACTGAAGCTTTCTTT
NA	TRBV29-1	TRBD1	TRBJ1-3	CSVASTRTGRNTIYF	TGCAGCGTTGCATCGACCCGGACAGGCAGAAACACCATATATTTT
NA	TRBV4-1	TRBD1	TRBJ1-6	CASSQAGQGSGWSYNSPLHF	TGCGCCAGCAGCCAGGCGGGACAGGGGTCGGGATGGTCCTATAATTCACCCCTCCACTTT
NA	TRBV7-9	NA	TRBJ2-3	CASSLRRGTDTQYF	TGTGCCAGCAGCCTACGCCGGGGCACAGATACGCAGTATTTT
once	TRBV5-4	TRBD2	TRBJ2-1	CASRDGTSGGVRHNEQFF	TGTGCCAGCAGGGACGGGACTAGCGGGGGGGTAAGGCACAATGAGCAGTTCTTC
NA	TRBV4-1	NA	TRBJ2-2	CASSQDARAGDGELFF	TGCGCCAGCAGCCAAGACGCGAGGGCGGGTGACGGGGAGCTGTTTTTT